This T cell receptor (beta chain) was sequenced for a study of post-analysis software for immune sequencing data (dated by TCRdb to between 2014 and 2017). Background on the whole study: Disease courses on record covered relapsing-remitting, secondary progressive and progressive-relapsing multiple sclerosis, though some patients had no subtype annotation. The multiple sclerosis patient repertoires were compared with around ten previously published healthy control repertoires from donors aged roughly 6 to 27 years. A subset of samples was prepared in parallel using single-end sample barcoding, then pooled and co-amplified after Illumina adapter ligation.

Preparation of the library involved PCR. Sequencing was carried out with an Illumina HiSeq 2500. To reduce PCR and sequencing biases, unique molecular identifiers were built into the TCR beta cDNA libraries. Every 1 to 10 million input T cells yielded approximately 500,000 cDNA molecules, meaning each molecule approximated one T cell. The patient libraries were prepared and sequenced using the same protocol as the earlier healthy control dataset. Samples belonging to the same batch were prepared together, multiplexed and sequenced on a shared HiSeq lane. As for the original processing: Raw barcoded reads were processed with MIGEC, discarding single-read molecular identifier groups before consensus assembly and CDR3 extraction. VDJtools was used for post-analysis of the clonotype tables, and diversity was normalized by down-sampling every dataset to the size of the smallest sample. Repertoire overlap clustering matched CDR3 amino acid but not nucleotide sequences to correct batch-related cross-sample contamination. The public sequencing data were trimmed at Q25 with fastp and processed into clonotypes with MiXCR by TCRdb, which kept only in-frame beta chains. Merged by CDR3 protein, the rows form single entries marked with the most common genes and DNA. The authors' filters were not applied to this entry. Present in this sample are some 240,000 distinct CDR3 sequences, 35% to 40% of which were seen just once. Around 4.8% of the sample rests with the top ten.

TCR beta repertoires were profiled from peripheral blood of over 10 young patients with multiple sclerosis to demonstrate the VDJtools post-analysis software. The patients with multiple sclerosis were children and adolescents between roughly 6 and 17 years of age. The germline V gene provides CDR1 MDHEN and CDR2 SYDVKM. V and J are truncated by 5 bases and 3 bases respectively, leaving an intervening sequence of 16 bases. Inclusive of the bounding cysteine and phenylalanine, the CDR3 is 16 residues long. This entry keeps only the CDR3 DNA: 48 bases, framed from base 1. Details on this clonotype: What antigen it recognizes has not been identified. Base qualities are not provided; no much larger clone lies one nucleotide away.

Results the study describes overall, beyond this receptor: Compared with controls, multiple sclerosis patients had significantly lower normalized Chao1 diversity, a finding suggesting substantial peripheral T-cell clonal expansion. Direct clustering with F measure showed strong co-clustering of samples prepared in the same batch, prompting a batch-effect correction. Significantly higher frequencies in patients than in controls were found for five or six TRBV segments, including TRBV5-6, TRBV5-1 and TRBV20-1. The multiple sclerosis patient group was slightly younger than the control group.

The receptor was isolated from a girl between 5 and 17 years old with multiple sclerosis. Source material: blood. The chain links TRBV28 with TRBJ1-4; no confident D gene assignment can be made. The DNA is as follows: TGTGCCAGCAGTACGAACTCCGGGCCCTCTAATGAAAAACTGTTTTTT. The encoded protein is CASSTNSGPSNEKLFF. Here the CDR3 is joined to the reference TRBV28 and TRBJ1-4 genes, and the full variable domain is: DVKVTQSSRYLVKRTGEKVFLECVQDMDHENMFWYRQDPGLGLRLIYFSYDVKMKEKGDIPEGYSVSREKKERFSLILESASTNQTSMYLCASSTNSGPSNEKLFFGSGTQLSVL.